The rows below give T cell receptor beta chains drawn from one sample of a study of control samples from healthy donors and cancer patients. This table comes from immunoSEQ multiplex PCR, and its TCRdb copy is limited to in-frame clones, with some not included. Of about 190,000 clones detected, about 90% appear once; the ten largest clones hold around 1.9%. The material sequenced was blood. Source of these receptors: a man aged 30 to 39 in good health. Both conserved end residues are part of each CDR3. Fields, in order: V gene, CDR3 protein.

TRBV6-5,CASKWDRGTDTQYF
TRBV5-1,CASSFNMGQPQHF
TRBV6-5,CASTGGLNTEAFF
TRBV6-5,CASSARRSTDTQYF
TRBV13,CASSLAFPNLTSGLYEQYF
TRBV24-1,CATSDRVGGSQETQYF
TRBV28,CASSIISSGANVLTF
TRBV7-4,CSQGGVRNQPQHF
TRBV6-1,CASSERQAGTEAFF
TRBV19,CASSTQTGGNEQFF
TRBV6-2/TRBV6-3,CASSLVANTEAFF
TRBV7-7,CASSPLQGRPEAFF
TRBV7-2,CASSLAVVRAASFKNIQYF
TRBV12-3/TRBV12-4,CASSVQGDEQFF
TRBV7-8,CASSLANRARQANYGYTF
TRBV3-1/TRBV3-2,CASSQAPGTQEAFF
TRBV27,CASRREGAGQPQHF
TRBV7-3,CASSLMAATPNTEAFF
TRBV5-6,CASRGQGGNSPLHF
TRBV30,CAWSGGGLGYGYTF
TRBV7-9,CASSLIPGGVSYEQYF
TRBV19,CASRGIQGRRNQPQHF
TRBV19,CASLPSRGDGYTF
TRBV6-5,CASRAYWAVADTQYF
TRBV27,CASTSLGGSPDTQYF
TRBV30,CAWSSGSYEQYF
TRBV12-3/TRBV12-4,CASSNPIKQYF
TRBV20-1,CSASVKRGSEKLFF
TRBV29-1,CSGGQGREKLFF
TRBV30,CAWSGQGVEQYF
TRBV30,CAWSVGQVVNTEAFF
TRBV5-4,CASSLNQIGAANEKLFF
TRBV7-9,CASSLAEAGGSSYEQYF
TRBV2,CASSGDGLLEAFF
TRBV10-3,CAISISDSGGPYEQYF
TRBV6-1,CASSEYLGAGGTYTF
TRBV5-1,CASSPGLSSGNTIYF
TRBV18,CASSPQRGSSGNTIYF
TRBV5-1,CASSGTSNTGELFF
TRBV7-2,CASSLMGLANEQFF
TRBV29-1,CSVVTVRGAYEQYF
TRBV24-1,CATSDSGGGQPQHF
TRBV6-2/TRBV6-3,CASSWTGGTDTQYF
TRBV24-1,CATSIYNEQFF
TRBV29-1,CSASRDPNYGYTF
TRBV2,CASRRWVGQTGGEQFF
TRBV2,CARLAGGTDTQYF
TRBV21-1,CASSKAKGGGNQPQHF
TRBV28,CASLSQGSEAFF
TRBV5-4,CASTRPLLKQTQKNEKLFF
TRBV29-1,CSATGGDGYTF
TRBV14,CASSQRGRGTEAFF
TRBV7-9,CASSPPLQANTEAFF
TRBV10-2,CASSAGEAEAFF